These 3 T cell receptor beta chains came from one sample sequenced in a study of response to subunit inactivated influenza vaccine. Each CDR3 protein gets one entry after TCRdb re-called the RT-PCR reads with MiXCR. The table includes over 650,000 distinct CDR3 sequences, about 18% detected once. Specimen: PBMCs from blood, collected roughly 5 days after vaccination. The receptors were gathered from a man in his forties or fifties who received an inactivated influenza vaccine.

The chain links TRBV4-2 to TRBJ1-2; D may be TRBD1 (6 bases). This CDR3 spans 15 amino acids. Trimming stripped 0 bases from V and 5 bases from J, with 13 bases between. CDR1 is LGHNA, CDR2 YNFKEQ, per germline. CDR3 amino acids: CASSQDRGYRYGYTF. In DNA form, the CDR3 reads TGTGCCAGCAGCCAAGATAGGGGGTATAGGTATGGCTACACCTTC.

V usage is TRBV7-3 and J usage is TRBJ2-1, with D perhaps TRBD1 or TRBD2 (5 bases each). The CDR3 length is 15 residues. V dropped 5 bases and J dropped 0 bases, with 11 bases sitting between them. The V gene's germline CDR1 is SGHTA and CDR2 FQGTGA. The CDR3 loop reads CASSPLGDSYNEQFF. As DNA, the CDR3 is TGTGCCAGCAGCCCACTGGGGGACTCCTACAATGAGCAGTTCTTC.

This clonotype was picked up many times. The rearrangement joins TRBV5-1 to TRBJ2-7, with D perhaps given as TRBD1 or TRBD2 (5 bases each). Trimming left V 4 bases short and J 4 bases short, with 12 bases between. The CDR3 runs to 13 residues. CDR1 and CDR2 from the germline V gene are SGHRS and YFSETQ. The DNA for the CDR3 is TGCGCCAGCAGCAGGGACGGGGTTTACGAGCAGTACTTC. It specifies CASSRDGVYEQYF.